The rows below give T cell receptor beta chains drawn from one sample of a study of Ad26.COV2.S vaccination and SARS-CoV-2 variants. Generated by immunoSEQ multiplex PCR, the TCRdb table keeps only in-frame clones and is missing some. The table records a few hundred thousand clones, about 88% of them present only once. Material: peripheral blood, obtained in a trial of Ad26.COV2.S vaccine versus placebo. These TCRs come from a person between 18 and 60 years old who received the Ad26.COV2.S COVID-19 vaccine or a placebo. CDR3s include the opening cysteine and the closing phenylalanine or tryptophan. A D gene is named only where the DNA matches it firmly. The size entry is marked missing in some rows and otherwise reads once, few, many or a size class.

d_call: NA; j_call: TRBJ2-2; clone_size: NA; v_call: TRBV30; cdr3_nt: TGTGCCTGGAGTCCAGGGGATACAAACACCGGGGAGCTGTTTTTT; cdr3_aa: CAWSPGDTNTGELFF
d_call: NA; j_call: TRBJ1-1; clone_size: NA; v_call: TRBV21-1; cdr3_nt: TGTGCCAGCATCCGACAGGGGGCTAAGCGAGACCACACTGAAGCTTTCTTT; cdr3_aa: CASIRQGAKRDHTEAFF
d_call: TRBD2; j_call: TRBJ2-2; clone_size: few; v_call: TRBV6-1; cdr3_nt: TGTGCCAGCAGTGATAGCGGGAGGTGGAACACCGGGGAGCTGTTTTTT; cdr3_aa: CASSDSGRWNTGELFF
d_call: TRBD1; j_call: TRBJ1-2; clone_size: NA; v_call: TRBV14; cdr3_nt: TGTGCCAGCAGCCCCTGGACAGGTTATGGCTACACCTTC; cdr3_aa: CASSPWTGYGYTF
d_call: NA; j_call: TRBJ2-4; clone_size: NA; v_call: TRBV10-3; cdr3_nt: TGTGCCATCAGTGAGTCGTGGGGGAATACAGCCAAAAACATTCAGTACTTC; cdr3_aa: CAISESWGNTAKNIQYF
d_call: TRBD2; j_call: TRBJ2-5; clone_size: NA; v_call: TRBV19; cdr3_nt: TGTGCCAGTAGTCCGGGGGGTCAAGAGACCCAGTACTTC; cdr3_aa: CASSPGGQETQYF
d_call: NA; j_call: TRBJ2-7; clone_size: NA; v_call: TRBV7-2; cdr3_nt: TGTGCCAGCAGGACCCAGCTCCGGAGCTCCTACGAGCAGTACTTC; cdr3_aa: CASRTQLRSSYEQYF
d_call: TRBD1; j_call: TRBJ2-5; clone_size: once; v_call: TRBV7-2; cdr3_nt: TGTGCCAGCAGCCGGGACAGGGGGGCGGAGACCCAGTACTTC; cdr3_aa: CASSRDRGAETQYF
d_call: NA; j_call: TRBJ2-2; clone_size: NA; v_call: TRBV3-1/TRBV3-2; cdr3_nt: TGTGCCAGCAGTTTTTTAGTGTCCTCCGGGGAGCTGTTTTTT; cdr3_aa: CASSFLVSSGELFF
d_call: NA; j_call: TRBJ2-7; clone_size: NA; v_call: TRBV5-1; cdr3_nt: TGCGCCAGTATGGGACATAGTAACGAGCAGTACTTC; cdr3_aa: CASMGHSNEQYF